This is a list of T cell receptor beta chains from one sample in a study of blood T cell repertoires in COVID-19. Only in-frame clones appear in the TCRdb table, and some are missing; sequencing was by immunoSEQ multiplex PCR. Of some 320,000 clones in the sample, 85% were seen once. Source material: PBMCs or T cells enriched from blood (not recorded which). The receptors stem from a woman under 40 who had been exposed to COVID-19. Both conserved end residues are part of each CDR3. Fields, in order: J gene, V gene, D gene, clone size, CDR3 DNA, CDR3 protein. The D gene is left open where the match is weak. Not every row has a clone size; where given, it reads once, few, many or a size class.

J: TRBJ2-5; V: TRBV24-1; D: NA; size: NA; DNA: TGTGCCACCAGTGATCCGTCGTCCCCGTACCAAGAGACCCAGTACTTC; CDR3: CATSDPSSPYQETQYF
J: TRBJ2-7; V: TRBV5-4; D: NA; size: NA; DNA: TGTGCCAGCAGTTCAACATACCAGGGGTACTACGAGCAGTACTTC; CDR3: CASSSTYQGYYEQYF
J: TRBJ2-5; V: TRBV29-1; D: TRBD2; size: NA; DNA: TGCAGCGTTGACGGGCTAGCGGAGGGGGAGACCCAGTACTTC; CDR3: CSVDGLAEGETQYF
J: TRBJ2-1; V: TRBV7-3; D: NA; size: NA; DNA: TGTGCCAGCAGCTTATCCCCAGACAATGAGCAGTTCTTC; CDR3: CASSLSPDNEQFF
J: TRBJ2-7; V: TRBV6-5; D: TRBD2; size: NA; DNA: TGTGCCAGCAGGACTGGCGGGAGTTACGAGCAGTACTTC; CDR3: CASRTGGSYEQYF
J: TRBJ1-3; V: TRBV10-1; D: TRBD1; size: NA; DNA: TGCGCCGCCGGGACAGGGGGCATATTCTCTGGAAACACCATATATTTT; CDR3: CAAGTGGIFSGNTIYF
J: TRBJ2-7; V: TRBV27; D: NA; size: NA; DNA: TGTGCCAGCAGGGGACTCGGCCCCCTCCAGCAGTACTTC; CDR3: CASRGLGPLQQYF
J: TRBJ2-1; V: TRBV24-1; D: NA; size: NA; DNA: TGTGCCACCAGTGATCGCGACCGAAGCGGCCGGGGGCAGTTCTTC; CDR3: CATSDRDRSGRGQFF
J: TRBJ2-1; V: TRBV28; D: TRBD2; size: NA; DNA: TGTGCCAGCAGCCTAGACTTCTTTGGGGGACTACCACCGACCAGTTCCTACAATGAGCAGTTCTTC; CDR3: CASSLDFFGGLPPTSSYNEQFF
J: TRBJ2-7; V: TRBV27; D: NA; size: NA; DNA: TGTGCCAGCAGGGGAGGGCAGGGGACCCCCTACGAGCAGTACTTC; CDR3: CASRGGQGTPYEQYF
J: TRBJ1-1; V: TRBV15; D: NA; size: NA; DNA: TGTGCCACCAGCAGAGATGTCCAACAGGGCAACACTGAAGCTTTCTTT; CDR3: CATSRDVQQGNTEAFF
J: TRBJ1-3; V: TRBV9; D: NA; size: NA; DNA: TGTGCCAGCAGCGCATCGGTCCGGGGGGGAAACACCATATATTTT; CDR3: CASSASVRGGNTIYF
J: TRBJ1-2; V: TRBV9; D: NA; size: NA; DNA: TGTGCCAGCAGTGGGGGGTTGAATGGCTACACCTTC; CDR3: CASSGGLNGYTF
J: TRBJ1-5; V: TRBV19; D: TRBD1; size: NA; DNA: TGTGCCAGTAGTACCGGACAGGGGATATACCAGCCCCAGCATTTT; CDR3: CASSTGQGIYQPQHF
J: TRBJ2-7; V: TRBV24-1; D: TRBD2; size: NA; DNA: TGTGCCACCAGTGACCGGACTAGTCCCCTGGACGAGCAGTACTTC; CDR3: CATSDRTSPLDEQYF
J: TRBJ1-2; V: TRBV7-9; D: NA; size: NA; DNA: TGTGCCAGCAGCTTGTTAAGGGGAAACAGCTACACCTTC; CDR3: CASSLLRGNSYTF
J: TRBJ1-3; V: TRBV5-3; D: NA; size: NA; DNA: TGTGCCAGAAGCTTTGTCAGCCGGAGGGGCAGGGGAAACACCATATATTTT; CDR3: CARSFVSRRGRGNTIYF
J: TRBJ1-3; V: TRBV5-1; D: TRBD1; size: NA; DNA: TGCGCCAGTAGTCTCGGCAGGGGGAACGAAAACACCATATATTTT; CDR3: CASSLGRGNENTIYF
J: TRBJ2-7; V: TRBV5-1; D: NA; size: NA; DNA: TGCGCCAGCAGCCAGGATGGGGCCAGTCTCTACGAGCAGTACTTC; CDR3: CASSQDGASLYEQYF
J: TRBJ2-7; V: TRBV6-5; D: NA; size: NA; DNA: TGTGCCAGCACCTTTACGGTGGGGGCCTCCTACGAGCAGTACTTC; CDR3: CASTFTVGASYEQYF
J: TRBJ1-2; V: TRBV6-5; D: TRBD1; size: NA; DNA: TGTGCCAGCAGGAGCGGACAGGGACATAACTATGGCTACACCTTC; CDR3: CASRSGQGHNYGYTF
J: TRBJ1-1; V: TRBV6-5; D: NA; size: NA; DNA: TGTGCCAGCTCGATAAGGGCGGGAAACACTGAAGCTTTCTTT; CDR3: CASSIRAGNTEAFF
J: TRBJ2-1; V: TRBV3-1/TRBV3-2; D: NA; size: NA; DNA: TGTGCCAGCAGCCAAGTTCGTTCGGACAGTAGTCATGAGCAGTTCTTC; CDR3: CASSQVRSDSSHEQFF
J: TRBJ2-7; V: TRBV9; D: NA; size: once; DNA: TGTGCCAGCAGCGTAGCTACGGAGGCCTACGAGCAGTACTTC; CDR3: CASSVATEAYEQYF
J: TRBJ2-7; V: TRBV28; D: NA; size: NA; DNA: TGTGCCAGCAGTTTCAGGGCTAGGGTTTTGCACGAGCAGTACTTC; CDR3: CASSFRARVLHEQYF
J: TRBJ2-7; V: TRBV27; D: TRBD1; size: NA; DNA: TGTGCCAGCAGTACAGAAAAACAGGGGGCAGTTAGAGAGCAGTACTTC; CDR3: CASSTEKQGAVREQYF
J: TRBJ2-7; V: TRBV5-4; D: TRBD1; size: NA; DNA: TGTGCCAGCAGCCGCGCTGGCAGGGGGCTAAACTACGAGCAGTACTTC; CDR3: CASSRAGRGLNYEQYF
J: TRBJ2-3; V: TRBV19; D: NA; size: NA; DNA: TGTGCCAGTACCAACTCGTTCACAGATACGCAGTATTTT; CDR3: CASTNSFTDTQYF
J: TRBJ2-5; V: TRBV19; D: NA; size: NA; DNA: TGTGCCAGTAGCCTTCTGAGCGGGTTACAAAAAGAGACCCAGTACTTC; CDR3: CASSLLSGLQKETQYF
J: TRBJ1-4; V: TRBV12-3/TRBV12-4; D: NA; size: NA; DNA: TGTGCCACAAAACAGTCCGGGGGAGAAAAACTGTTTTTT; CDR3: CATKQSGGEKLFF
J: TRBJ2-3; V: TRBV9; D: TRBD2; size: NA; DNA: TGTGCCAGCAGCCAAGCCCTAGCGGACACAGATACGCAGTATTTT; CDR3: CASSQALADTDTQYF
J: TRBJ2-7; V: TRBV24-1; D: TRBD1; size: NA; DNA: TGTGCCACCAGTGATCCTGGGACAGGGGCTAGCTCCTACGAGCAGTACTTC; CDR3: CATSDPGTGASSYEQYF
J: TRBJ2-5; V: TRBV18; D: TRBD2; size: NA; DNA: TGTGCCAGCTCACCCCTAGCGGGAGTCCAAGAGACCCAGTACTTC; CDR3: CASSPLAGVQETQYF
J: TRBJ1-5; V: TRBV2; D: TRBD1; size: few; DNA: TGTGCCAGCAGTTTCCGGGACAGGGTTCAGCCCCAGCATTTT; CDR3: CASSFRDRVQPQHF
J: TRBJ2-7; V: TRBV5-1; D: NA; size: NA; DNA: TGCGCCAGCAGCCAAGACACGGGACTCAACGAGCAGTACTTC; CDR3: CASSQDTGLNEQYF
J: TRBJ2-1; V: TRBV19; D: TRBD2; size: once; DNA: TGTGCCAGTAGCGCGACTAGCGGGTCCTACAATGAGCAGTTCTTC; CDR3: CASSATSGSYNEQFF
J: TRBJ2-1; V: TRBV4-1; D: TRBD2; size: NA; DNA: TGCGCCAGCAGCCAAGTTCTAGCGGGGTCCCAGTTCTTC; CDR3: CASSQVLAGSQFF